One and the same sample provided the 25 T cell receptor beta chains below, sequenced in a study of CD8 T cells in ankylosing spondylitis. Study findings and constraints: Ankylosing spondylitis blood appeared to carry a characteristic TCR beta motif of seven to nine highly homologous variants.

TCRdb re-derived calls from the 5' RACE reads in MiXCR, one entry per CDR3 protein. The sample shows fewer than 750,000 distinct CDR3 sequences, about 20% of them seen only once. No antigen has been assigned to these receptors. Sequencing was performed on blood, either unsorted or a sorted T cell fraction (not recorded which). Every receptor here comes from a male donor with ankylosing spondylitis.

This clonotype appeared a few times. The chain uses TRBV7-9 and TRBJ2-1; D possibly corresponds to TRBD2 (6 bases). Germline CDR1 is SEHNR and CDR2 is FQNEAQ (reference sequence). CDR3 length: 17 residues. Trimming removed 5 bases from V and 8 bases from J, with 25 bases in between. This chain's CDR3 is CASSPQMGLAKGDEQFF. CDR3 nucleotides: TGTGCCAGCAGCCCCCAAATGGGTCTAGCGAAAGGCGATGAGCAGTTCTTC.

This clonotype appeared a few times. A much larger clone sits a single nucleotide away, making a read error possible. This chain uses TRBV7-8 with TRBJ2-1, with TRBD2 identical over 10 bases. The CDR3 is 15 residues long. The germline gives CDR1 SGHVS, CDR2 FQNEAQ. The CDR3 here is CASRLAGGSYNEQFF. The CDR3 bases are TGTGCCAGCAGGTTAGCGGGGGGCTCCTACAATGAGCAGTTCTTC.

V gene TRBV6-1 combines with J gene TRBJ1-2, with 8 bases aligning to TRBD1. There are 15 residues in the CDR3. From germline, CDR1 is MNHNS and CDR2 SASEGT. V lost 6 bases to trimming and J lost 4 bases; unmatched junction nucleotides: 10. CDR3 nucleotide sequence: TGTGCCAGCAGCCGGACAGGGCCGCCCCTCTATGGCTACACCTTC. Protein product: CASSRTGPPLYGYTF.

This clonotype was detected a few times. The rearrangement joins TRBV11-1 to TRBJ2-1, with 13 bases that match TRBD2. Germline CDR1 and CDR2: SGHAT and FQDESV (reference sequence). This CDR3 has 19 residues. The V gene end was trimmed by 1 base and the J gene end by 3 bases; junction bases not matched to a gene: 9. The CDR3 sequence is CASSLGPGTSGEDYNEQFF. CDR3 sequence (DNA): TGTGCCAGCAGCTTAGGTCCCGGGACTAGCGGGGAAGACTACAATGAGCAGTTCTTC.

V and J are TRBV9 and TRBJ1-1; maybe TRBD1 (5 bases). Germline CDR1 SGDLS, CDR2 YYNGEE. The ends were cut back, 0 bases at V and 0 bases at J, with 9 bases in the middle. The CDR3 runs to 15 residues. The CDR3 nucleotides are TGTGCCAGCAGCGTAGGGGGGGAGATGAACACTGAAGCTTTCTTT. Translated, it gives CASSVGGEMNTEAFF.

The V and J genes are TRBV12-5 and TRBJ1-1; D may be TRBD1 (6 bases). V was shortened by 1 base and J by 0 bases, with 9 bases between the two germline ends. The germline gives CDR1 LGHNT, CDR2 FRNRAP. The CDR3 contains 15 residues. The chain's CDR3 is CASGLATGLNTEAFF. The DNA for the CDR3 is TGTGCTAGTGGTTTGGCCACAGGGCTGAACACTGAAGCTTTCTTT.

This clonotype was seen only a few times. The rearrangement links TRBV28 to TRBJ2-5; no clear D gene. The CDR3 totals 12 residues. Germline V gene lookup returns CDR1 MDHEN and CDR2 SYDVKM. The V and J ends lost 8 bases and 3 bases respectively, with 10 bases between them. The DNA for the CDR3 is TGTGCCAGCCAAGAGCAAAAAGAGACCCAGTACTTC. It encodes CASQEQKETQYF.

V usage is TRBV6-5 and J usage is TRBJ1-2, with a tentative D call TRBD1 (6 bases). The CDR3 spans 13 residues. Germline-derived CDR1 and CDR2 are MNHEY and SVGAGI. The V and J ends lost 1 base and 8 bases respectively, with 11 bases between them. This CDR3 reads CASSYLRDTGYTF. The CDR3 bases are TGTGCCAGCAGTTACTTACGGGACACCGGCTACACCTTC.

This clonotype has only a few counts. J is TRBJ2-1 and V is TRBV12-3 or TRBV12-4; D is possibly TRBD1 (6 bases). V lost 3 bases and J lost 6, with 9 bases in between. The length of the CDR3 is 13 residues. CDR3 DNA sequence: TGTGCCAGCAGTTTTACAGGGCCCAATGAGCAGTTCTTC. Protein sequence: CASSFTGPNEQFF.

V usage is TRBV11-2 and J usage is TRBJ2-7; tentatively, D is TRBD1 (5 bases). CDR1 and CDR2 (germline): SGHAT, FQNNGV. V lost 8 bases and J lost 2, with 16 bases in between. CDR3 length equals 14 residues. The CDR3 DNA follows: TGTGCCAGCCACCGTGGTGGGGCCCCCTACGAGCAGTACTTC. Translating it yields CASHRGGAPYEQYF.

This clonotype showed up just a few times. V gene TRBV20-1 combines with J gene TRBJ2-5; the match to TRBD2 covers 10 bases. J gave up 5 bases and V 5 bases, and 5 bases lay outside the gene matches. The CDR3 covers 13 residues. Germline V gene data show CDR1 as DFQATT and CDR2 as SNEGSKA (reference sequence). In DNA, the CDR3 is TGCAGTGCTGGGACTAGCGTGGAGGAGACCCAGTACTTC. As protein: CSAGTSVEETQYF.

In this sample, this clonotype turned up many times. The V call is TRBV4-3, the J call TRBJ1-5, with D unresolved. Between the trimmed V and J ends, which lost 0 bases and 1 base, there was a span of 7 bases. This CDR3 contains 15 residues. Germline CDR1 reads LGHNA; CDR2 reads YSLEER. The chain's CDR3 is CASSQERRSNQPQHF. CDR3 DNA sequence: TGCGCCAGCAGCCAAGAGCGCAGGAGCAATCAGCCCCAGCATTTT.

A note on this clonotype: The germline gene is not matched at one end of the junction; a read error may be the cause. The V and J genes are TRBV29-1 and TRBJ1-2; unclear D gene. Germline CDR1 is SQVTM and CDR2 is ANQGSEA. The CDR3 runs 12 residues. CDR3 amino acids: CGVEHSYYGYTF. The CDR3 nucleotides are TGCGGCGTTGAACACAGCTACTATGGCTACACCTTC.

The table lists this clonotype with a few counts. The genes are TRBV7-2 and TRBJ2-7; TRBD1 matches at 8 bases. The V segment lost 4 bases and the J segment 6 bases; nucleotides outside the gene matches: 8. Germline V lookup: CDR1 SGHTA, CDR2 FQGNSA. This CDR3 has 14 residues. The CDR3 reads CASSSRTGTAEQYF. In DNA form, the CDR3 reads TGTGCCAGCAGCTCCCGGACAGGGACAGCCGAGCAGTACTTC.

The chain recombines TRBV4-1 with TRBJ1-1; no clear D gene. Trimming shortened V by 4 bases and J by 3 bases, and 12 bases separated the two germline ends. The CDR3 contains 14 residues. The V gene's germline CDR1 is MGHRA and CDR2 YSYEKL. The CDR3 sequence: CASSLSPLDTEAFF. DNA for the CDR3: TGCGCCAGCAGCCTCAGCCCGCTGGACACTGAAGCTTTCTTT.

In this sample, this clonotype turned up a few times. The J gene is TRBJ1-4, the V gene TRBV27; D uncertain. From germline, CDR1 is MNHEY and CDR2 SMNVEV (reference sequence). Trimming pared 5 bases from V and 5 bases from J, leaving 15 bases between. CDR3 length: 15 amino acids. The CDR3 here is CASSPTAEWNEKLFF. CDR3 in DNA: TGTGCCAGCAGTCCAACGGCAGAATGGAATGAAAAACTGTTTTTT.

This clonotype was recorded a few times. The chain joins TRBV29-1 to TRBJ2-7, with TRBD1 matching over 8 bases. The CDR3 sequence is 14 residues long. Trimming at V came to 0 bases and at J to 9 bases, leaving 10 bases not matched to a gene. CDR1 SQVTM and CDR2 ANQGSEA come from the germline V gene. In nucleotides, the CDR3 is TGCAGCGTTGAAGACAGGGGGCATACTGTGGTGCAGTACTTC. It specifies CSVEDRGHTVVQYF.

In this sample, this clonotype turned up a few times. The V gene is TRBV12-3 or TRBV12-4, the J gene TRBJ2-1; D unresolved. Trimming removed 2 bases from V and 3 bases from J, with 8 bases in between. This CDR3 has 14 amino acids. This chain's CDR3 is CASSLSTGYNEQFF. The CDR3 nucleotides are TGTGCCAGCAGTTTATCGACTGGCTACAATGAGCAGTTCTTC.

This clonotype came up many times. CDR3 DNA: TGCAGTGCTAGAGGCCGCTCAGTAAAGAATGAGCAGTTCTTC. It specifies CSARGRSVKNEQFF. The chain joins TRBV20-1 to TRBJ2-1; unclear D gene. V dropped 1 base and J dropped 7 bases, with 14 bases sitting between them. Germline V gives CDR1 DFQATT, CDR2 SNEGSKA (reference sequence). CDR3 length equals 14 residues.

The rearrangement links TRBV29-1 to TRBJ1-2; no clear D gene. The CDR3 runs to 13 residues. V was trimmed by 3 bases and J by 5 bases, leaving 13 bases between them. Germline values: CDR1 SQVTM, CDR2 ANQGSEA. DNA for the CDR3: TGCAGCGTTGATTTGGCGGATCCTTATGGCTACACCTTC. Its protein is CSVDLADPYGYTF.

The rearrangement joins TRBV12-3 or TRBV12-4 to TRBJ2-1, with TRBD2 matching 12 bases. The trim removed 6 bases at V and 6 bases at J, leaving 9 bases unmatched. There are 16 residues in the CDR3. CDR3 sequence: CASRTSSGGACNEQFF. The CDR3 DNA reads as TGTGCCAGCAGAACCTCTAGCGGGGGGGCCTGCAATGAGCAGTTCTTC.

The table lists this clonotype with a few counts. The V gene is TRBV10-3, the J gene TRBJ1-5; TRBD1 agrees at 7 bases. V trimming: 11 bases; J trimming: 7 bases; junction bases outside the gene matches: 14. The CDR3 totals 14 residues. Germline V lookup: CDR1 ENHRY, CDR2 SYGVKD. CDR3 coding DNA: TGTGCCGCCGCATCACAGGGGATCAGCCAGCCCCAGCATTTT. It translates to CAAASQGISQPQHF.

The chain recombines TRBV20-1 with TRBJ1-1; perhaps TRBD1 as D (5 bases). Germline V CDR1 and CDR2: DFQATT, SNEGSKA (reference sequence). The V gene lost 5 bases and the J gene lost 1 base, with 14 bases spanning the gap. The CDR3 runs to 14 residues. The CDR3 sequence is CSAPKGGGNTEAFF. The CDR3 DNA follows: TGCAGTGCTCCCAAGGGCGGGGGGAACACTGAAGCTTTCTTT.

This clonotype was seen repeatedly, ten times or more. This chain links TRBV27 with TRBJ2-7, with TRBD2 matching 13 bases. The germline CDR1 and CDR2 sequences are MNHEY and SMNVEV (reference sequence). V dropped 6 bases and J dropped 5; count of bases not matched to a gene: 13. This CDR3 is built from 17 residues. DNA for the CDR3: TGTGCCAGCAGCGGACGGAAACTAGCGGGAGGGCCTCACGAGCAGTACTTC. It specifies CASSGRKLAGGPHEQYF.

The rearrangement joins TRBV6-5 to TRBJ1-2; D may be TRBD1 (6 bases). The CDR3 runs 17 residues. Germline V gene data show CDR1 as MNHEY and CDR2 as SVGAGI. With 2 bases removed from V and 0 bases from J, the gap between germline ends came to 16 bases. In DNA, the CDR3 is TGTGCCAGCAGTTACCGCCCCCAGGGGTCATCTAACTATGGCTACACCTTC. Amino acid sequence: CASSYRPQGSSNYGYTF.